Sequencing of this TCR beta chain was carried out in a study of human T cells and chemical hapten exposure. Indicated time point: patch test 1, 2 weeks after DPC sensitization. Noted treatment: therapeutic diphenylcyclopropenone sensitization with weekly scalp DPC. CDR1 is SNHLY, CDR2 FYNNEI, per germline. The V segment lost 6 bases and the J segment 0 bases; nucleotides outside the gene matches: 6. The length of the CDR3 is 16 residues. MiXCR, applied by TCRdb to the RACE reads, yields one record per CDR3 protein. The table records 50,000 or so distinct CDR3 sequences, 9.3% of them present only once.

The sample was whole blood, taken in connection with sensitization to the hapten diphenylcyclopropenone (DPC). The rearrangement joins TRBV2 to TRBJ1-3, with 9 bases lining up with TRBD1. This sequence originates from a woman aged 45 to 65 with alopecia areata. Some clones in this sample may be carry-over from other donors' samples. In DNA, the CDR3 is TGTGCCAGCAGCGCGGACAGGGGACCCTCTGGAAACACCATATATTTT. Amino acid sequence: CASSADRGPSGNTIYF.